This T cell receptor beta chain was captured by sequencing in a study of regulatory T cells in long-lasting Graves disease. Overall study findings and caveats: Accuracy could have been hurt by small sample size.

The CDR3 extends over 16 amino acids. Germline CDR1 reads LNHDA; CDR2 reads SQIVND (reference sequence). Trimming pared 6 bases from V and 0 bases from J, leaving 16 bases between. Time point specified: newly diagnosed GD, antithyroid drugs for less than 3 months. With RNA extracted from PBMCs as input, the TCR library was made. With iRepertoire HTBI primers and Arm-PCR of CDR3 regions, TCR beta libraries were built. TCRdb re-called the multiplex PCR reads through MiXCR, storing one row per CDR3 protein. The data hold approximately 400,000 distinct CDR3 sequences, with 12% observed a single time. About this clonotype: The antigen is not known.

Another study also made use of these data, one on T cells in Graves' hyperthyroidism and ophthalmopathy.

Here the sequenced sample was peripheral blood mononuclear cells (PBMCs), taken at new diagnosis, from a patient treated with antithyroid drugs. The receptor was derived from a woman aged 18-35 years with Graves disease. The chain uses TRBV19 and TRBJ2-3, with D uncertain. The CDR3 bases are TGTGCCAGTAGACCTCTAGTTAAAGGCAGCACAGATACGCAGTATTTT. This translates into CASRPLVKGSTDTQYF. The full variable domain, with the rest looked up from reference TRBV19 and TRBJ2-3, is DGGITQSPKYLFRKEGQNVTLSCEQNLNHDAMYWYRQDPGQGLRLIYYSQIVNDFQKGDIAEGYSVSREKKESFPLTVTSAQKNPTAFYLCASRPLVKGSTDTQYFGPGTRLTVL.